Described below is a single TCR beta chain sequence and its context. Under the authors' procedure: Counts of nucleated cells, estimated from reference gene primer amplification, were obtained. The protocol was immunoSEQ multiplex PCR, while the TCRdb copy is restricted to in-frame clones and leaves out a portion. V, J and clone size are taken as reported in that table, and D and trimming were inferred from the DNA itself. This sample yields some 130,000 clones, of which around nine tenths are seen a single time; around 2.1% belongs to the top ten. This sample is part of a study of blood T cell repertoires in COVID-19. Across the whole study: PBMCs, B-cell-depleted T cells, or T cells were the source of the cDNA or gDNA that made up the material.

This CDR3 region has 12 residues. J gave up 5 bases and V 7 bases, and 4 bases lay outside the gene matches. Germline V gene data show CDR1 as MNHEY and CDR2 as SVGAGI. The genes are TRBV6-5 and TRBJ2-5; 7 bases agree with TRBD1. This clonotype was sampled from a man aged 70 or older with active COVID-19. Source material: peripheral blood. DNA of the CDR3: TGTGCCAGCACACAGGGGCGGGAGACCCAGTACTTC. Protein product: CASTQGRETQYF.